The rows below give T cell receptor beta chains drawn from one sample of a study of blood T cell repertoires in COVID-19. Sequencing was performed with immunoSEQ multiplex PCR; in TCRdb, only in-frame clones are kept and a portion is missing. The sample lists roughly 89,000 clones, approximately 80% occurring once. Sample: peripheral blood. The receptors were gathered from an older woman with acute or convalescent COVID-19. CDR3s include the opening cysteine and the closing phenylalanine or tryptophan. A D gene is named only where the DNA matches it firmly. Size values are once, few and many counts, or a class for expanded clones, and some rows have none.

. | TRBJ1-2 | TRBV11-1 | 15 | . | CASSLGSPLGYGYTF | TGTGCCAGCAGCTTAGGATCCCCCCTCGGCTATGGCTACACCTTC
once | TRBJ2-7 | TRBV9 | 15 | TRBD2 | CASSVLGGNSYEQYF | TGTGCCAGCAGCGTATTGGGGGGGAACTCCTACGAGCAGTACTTC
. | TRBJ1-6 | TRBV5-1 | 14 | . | CASSHRDNGSPLHF | TGCGCCAGCAGTCACCGGGACAACGGATCACCCCTCCACTTT
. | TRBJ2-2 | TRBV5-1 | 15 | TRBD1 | CASTGTGTNTGELFF | TGCGCCAGCACCGGGACAGGGACGAACACCGGGGAGCTGTTTTTT
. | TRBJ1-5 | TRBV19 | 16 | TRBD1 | CASSITGQGFNQPQHF | TGTGCCAGTAGTATCACGGGACAGGGGTTCAATCAGCCCCAGCATTTT
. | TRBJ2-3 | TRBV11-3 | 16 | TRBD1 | CASSLGGGGSTDTQYF | TGTGCCAGCAGCTTAGGAGGGGGCGGAAGCACAGATACGCAGTATTTT
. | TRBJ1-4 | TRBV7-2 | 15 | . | CASSLDSNPNEKLFF | TGTGCCAGCAGCCTAGACAGCAACCCTAATGAAAAACTGTTTTTT
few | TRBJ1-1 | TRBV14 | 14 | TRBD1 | CASRAGTGATEAFF | TGTGCCAGCCGTGCCGGGACAGGCGCCACTGAAGCTTTCTTT
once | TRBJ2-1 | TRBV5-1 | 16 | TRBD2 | CASSLDGTSGYNEQFF | TGCGCCAGCAGCTTGGACGGGACTAGCGGCTACAATGAGCAGTTCTTC
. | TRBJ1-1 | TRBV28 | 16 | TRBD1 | CASREIRGLGVAEAFF | TGTGCCAGCAGAGAGATCAGGGGGCTAGGAGTCGCTGAAGCTTTCTTT
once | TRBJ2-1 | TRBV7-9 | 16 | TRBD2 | CASSLLGLAGYNEQFF | TGTGCCAGCAGCTTATTAGGACTAGCGGGATACAATGAGCAGTTCTTC
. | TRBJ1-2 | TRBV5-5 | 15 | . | CASSLDPGVGYGYTF | TGTGCCAGCAGCTTGGATCCAGGGGTGGGCTATGGCTACACCTTC